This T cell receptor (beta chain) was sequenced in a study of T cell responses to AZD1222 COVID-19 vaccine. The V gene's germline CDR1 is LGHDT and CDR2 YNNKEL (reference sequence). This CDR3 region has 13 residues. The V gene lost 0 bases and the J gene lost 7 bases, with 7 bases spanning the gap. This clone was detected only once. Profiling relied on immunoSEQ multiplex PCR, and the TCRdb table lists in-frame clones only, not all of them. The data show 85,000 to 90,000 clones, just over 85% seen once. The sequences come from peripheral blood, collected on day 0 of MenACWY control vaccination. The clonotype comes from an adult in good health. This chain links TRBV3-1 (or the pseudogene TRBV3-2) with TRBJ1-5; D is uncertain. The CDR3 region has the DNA TGTGCCAGCAGCCAAGAGCCCCGCCAGCCCCAGCATTTT. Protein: CASSQEPRQPQHF.